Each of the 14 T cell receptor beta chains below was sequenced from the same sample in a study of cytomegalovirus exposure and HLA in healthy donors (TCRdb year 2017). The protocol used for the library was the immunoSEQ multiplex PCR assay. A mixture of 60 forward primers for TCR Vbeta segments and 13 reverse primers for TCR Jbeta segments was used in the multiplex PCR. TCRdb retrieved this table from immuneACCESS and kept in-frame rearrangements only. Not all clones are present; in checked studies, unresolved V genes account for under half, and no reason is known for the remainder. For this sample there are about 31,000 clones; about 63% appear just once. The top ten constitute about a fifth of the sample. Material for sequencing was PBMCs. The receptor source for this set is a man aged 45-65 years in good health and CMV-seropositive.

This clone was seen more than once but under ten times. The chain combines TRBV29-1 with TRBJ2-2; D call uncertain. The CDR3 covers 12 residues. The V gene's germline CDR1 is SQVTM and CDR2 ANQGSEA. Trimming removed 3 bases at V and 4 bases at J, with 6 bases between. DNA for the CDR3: TGCAGCGTTGACAGTCGCACCGGGGAGCTGTTTTTT. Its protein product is CSVDSRTGELFF.

In nucleotides, the CDR3 is TGTGCCAGCAGCCCGGGGGGCGGGACCACTGAAGCTTTCTTT. It encodes CASSPGGGTTEAFF. The rearrangement joins TRBV11-1 to TRBJ1-1; D possibly corresponds to TRBD1 (6 bases). Trimming stripped 5 bases from V and 4 bases from J, with 14 bases between. CDR1 and CDR2 from the germline V gene are SGHAT and FQDESV (reference sequence). The CDR3 sequence is 14 residues long.

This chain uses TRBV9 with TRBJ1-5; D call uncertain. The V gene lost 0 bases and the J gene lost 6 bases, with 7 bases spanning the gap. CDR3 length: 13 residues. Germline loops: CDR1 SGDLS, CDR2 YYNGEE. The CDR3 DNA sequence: TGTGCCAGCAGCGTAGCTGAGGGTCAGCCCCAGCATTTT. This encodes CASSVAEGQPQHF.

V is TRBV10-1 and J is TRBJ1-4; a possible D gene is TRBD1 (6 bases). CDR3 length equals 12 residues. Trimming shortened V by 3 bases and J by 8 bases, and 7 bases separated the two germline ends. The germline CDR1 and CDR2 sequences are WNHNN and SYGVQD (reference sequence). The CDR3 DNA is TGCGCCAGCAGTGATCAGGGGGAAAAACTGTTTTTT. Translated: CASSDQGEKLFF.

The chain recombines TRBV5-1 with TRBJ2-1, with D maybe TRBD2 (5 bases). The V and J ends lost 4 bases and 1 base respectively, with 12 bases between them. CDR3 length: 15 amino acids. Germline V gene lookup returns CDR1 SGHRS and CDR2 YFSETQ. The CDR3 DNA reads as TGCGCCAGCAGCCAAGAAACTAGTTCCTACAATGAGCAGTTCTTC. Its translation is CASSQETSSYNEQFF.

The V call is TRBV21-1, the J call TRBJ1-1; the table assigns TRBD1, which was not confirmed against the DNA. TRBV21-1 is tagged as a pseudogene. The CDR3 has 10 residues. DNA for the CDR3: TGTGCCAGAGGACAGGGGGAAGCTTTCTTT. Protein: CARGQGEAFF.

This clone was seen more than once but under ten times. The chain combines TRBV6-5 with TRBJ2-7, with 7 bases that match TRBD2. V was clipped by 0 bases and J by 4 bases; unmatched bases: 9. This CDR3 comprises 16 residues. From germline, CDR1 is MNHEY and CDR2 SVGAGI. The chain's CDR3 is CASSYSEAGRVYEQYF. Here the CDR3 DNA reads TGTGCCAGCAGTTACTCTGAAGCGGGAAGGGTATACGAGCAGTACTTC.

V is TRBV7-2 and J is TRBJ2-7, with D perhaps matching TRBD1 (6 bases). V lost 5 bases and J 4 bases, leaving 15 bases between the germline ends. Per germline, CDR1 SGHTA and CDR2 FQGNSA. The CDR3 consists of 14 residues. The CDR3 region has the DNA TGTGCCAGCAGCGCACAGGGAAGTTCGTACGAGCAGTACTTC. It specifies CASSAQGSSYEQYF.

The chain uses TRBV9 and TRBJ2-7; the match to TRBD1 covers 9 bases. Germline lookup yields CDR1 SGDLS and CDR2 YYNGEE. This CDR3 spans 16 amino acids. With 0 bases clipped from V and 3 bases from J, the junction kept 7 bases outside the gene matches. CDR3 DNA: TGTGCCAGCAGCGTAGGCCGGGACAGGGTAGGCTACGAGCAGTACTTC. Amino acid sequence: CASSVGRDRVGYEQYF.

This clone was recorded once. DNA for the CDR3: TGTGCCACCAGGCTAGCGGGAGAAGAGGAGCAGTACTTC. Protein: CATRLAGEEEQYF. The chain links TRBV10-3 to TRBJ2-7, with 10 bases that match TRBD2. V lost 10 bases and J lost 7; bases outside the gene matches: 10. Looked up from germline, CDR1 is ENHRY and CDR2 is SYGVKD. This CDR3 has 13 residues.

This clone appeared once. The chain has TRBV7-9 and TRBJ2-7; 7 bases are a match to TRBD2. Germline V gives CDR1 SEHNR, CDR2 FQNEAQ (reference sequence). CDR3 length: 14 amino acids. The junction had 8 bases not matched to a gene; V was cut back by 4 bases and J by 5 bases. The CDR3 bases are TGTGCCAGCAGCTATCGGACTAGTCGGCACGAGCAGTACTTC. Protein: CASSYRTSRHEQYF.

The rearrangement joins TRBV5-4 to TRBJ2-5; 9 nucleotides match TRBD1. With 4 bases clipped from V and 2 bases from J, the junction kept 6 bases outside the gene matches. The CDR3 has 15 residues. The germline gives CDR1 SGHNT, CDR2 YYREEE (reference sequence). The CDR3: CASSREDRGQETQYF. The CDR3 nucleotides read TGTGCCAGCAGCCGAGAGGACAGGGGACAAGAGACCCAGTACTTC.

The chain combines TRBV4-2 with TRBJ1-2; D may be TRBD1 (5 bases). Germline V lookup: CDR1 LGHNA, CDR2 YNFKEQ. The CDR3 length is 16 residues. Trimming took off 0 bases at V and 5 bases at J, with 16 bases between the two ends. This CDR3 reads CASSQEGETVRYGYTF. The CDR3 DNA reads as TGTGCCAGCAGCCAAGAGGGTGAGACAGTTCGTTATGGCTACACCTTC.

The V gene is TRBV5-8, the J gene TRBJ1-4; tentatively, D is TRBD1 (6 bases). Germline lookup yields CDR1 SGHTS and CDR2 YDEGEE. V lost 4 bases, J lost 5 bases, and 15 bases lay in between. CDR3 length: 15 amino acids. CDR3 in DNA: TGTGCCAGCAGCCTAGGGGGTCCCCTCAATGAAAAACTGTTTTTT. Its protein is CASSLGGPLNEKLFF. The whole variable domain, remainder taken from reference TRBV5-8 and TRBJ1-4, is EAGVTQSPTHLIKTRGQQATLRCSPISGHTSVYWYQQALGLGLQFLLWYDEGEERNRGNFPPRFSGRQFPNYSSELNVNALELEDSALYLCASSLGGPLNEKLFFGSGTQLSVL.